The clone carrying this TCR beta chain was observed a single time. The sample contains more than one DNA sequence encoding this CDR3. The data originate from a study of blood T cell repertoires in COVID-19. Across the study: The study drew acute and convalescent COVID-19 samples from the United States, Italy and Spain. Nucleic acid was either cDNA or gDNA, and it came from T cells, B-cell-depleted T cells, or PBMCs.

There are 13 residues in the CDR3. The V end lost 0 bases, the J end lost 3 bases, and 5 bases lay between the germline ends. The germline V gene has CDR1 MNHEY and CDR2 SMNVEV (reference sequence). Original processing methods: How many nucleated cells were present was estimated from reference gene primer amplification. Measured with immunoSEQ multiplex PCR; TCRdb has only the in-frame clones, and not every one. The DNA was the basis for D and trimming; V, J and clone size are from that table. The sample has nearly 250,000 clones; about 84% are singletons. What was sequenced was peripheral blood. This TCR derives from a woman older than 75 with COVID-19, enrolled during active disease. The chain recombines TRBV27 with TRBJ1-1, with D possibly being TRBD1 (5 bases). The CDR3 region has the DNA TGTGCCAGCAGTTTATCCAGGGACACTGAAGCTTTCTTT. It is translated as CASSLSRDTEAFF.